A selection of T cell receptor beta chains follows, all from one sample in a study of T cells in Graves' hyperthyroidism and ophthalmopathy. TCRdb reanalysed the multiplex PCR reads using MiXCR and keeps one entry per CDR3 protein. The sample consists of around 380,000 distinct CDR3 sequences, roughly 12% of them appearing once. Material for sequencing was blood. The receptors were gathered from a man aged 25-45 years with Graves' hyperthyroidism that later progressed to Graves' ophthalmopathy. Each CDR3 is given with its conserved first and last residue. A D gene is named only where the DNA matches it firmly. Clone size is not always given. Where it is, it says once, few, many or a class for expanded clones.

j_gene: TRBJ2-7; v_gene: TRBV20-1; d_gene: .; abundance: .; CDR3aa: CSAIFYEQYF; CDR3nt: TGCAGTGCAATCTTTTACGAGCAGTACTTC
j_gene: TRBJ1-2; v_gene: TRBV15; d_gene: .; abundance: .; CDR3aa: CATSHRQGNYGYTF; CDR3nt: TGTGCCACCAGCCACCGGCAGGGGAACTATGGCTACACCTTC
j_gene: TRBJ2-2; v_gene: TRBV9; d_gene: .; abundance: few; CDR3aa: CASSVRDAGELFF; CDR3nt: TGTGCCAGCAGCGTAAGGGACGCCGGGGAGCTGTTTTTT
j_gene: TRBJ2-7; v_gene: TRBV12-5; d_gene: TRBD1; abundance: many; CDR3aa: CASGGGTGVYEQYF; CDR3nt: TGTGCTAGTGGTGGGGGGACAGGGGTCTACGAGCAGTACTTC
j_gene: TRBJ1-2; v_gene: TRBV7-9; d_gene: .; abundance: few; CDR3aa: CASTTGPANYGYTF; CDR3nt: TGTGCCAGCACCACAGGGCCGGCTAACTATGGCTACACCTTC
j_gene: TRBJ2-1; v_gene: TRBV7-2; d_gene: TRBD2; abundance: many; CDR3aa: CASSLWGGGASYNEQFF; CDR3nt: TGTGCCAGCAGCTTATGGGGCGGGGGGGCTTCCTACAATGAGCAGTTCTTC
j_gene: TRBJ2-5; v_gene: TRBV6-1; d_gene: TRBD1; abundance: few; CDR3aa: CASSVRTGGLETQYF; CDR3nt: TGTGCCAGCAGCGTCAGGACAGGGGGTTTAGAGACCCAGTACTTC
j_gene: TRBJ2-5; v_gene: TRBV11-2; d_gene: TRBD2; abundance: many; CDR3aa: CASSFLGLEGRETQYF; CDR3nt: TGTGCCAGCAGCTTTCTGGGACTAGAGGGGCGGGAGACCCAGTACTTC
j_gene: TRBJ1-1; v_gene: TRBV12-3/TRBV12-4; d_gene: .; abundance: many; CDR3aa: CASSLRQSNTEAFF; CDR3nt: TGTGCCAGCAGTTTAAGGCAGTCGAACACTGAAGCTTTCTTT
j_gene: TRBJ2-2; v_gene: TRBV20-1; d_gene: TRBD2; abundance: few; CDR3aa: CSARVPGRDTGELFF; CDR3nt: TGCAGTGCTAGAGTTCCGGGGAGGGACACCGGGGAGCTGTTTTTT
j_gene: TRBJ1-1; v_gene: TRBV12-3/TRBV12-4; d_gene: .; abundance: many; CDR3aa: CASTPGAGVGTEAFF; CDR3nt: TGTGCCAGCACCCCAGGGGCGGGGGTGGGCACTGAAGCTTTCTTT